The source of this TCR beta chain is a study of T cells after yellow fever vaccination. Study-level results: Contamination by abundant bulk-population clonotypes could be present in FACS-sorted repertoires. A large majority of primary-vaccination clones showed up again after the booster (96% CD4, almost 90% CD8).

This CDR3 comprises 14 residues. Trimming removed 11 bases at V and 2 bases at J, with 18 bases between. Per the germline V gene, CDR1 is MNHNS and CDR2 is SASEGT. A 5'RACE template-switching step, the method used to make TCR cDNA, added a universal primer site and UMIs. Via MiXCR, TCRdb re-called the 5' RACE reads, giving one row per CDR3 protein. The repertoire has about 350,000 distinct CDR3 sequences, approximately 8% of them found once; the top ten carry 15% to 20%. In the case of this clonotype: No antigen is known for it.

The chain combines TRBV6-1 with TRBJ2-5; D tentatively reads TRBD1 or TRBD2 (5 bases each). The source material was PBMCs, sampled around 45 days after the first yellow fever vaccination. The TCR sequence derives from a young man who received the YFV17D yellow fever vaccine. The CDR3 sequence is CAAWGPGLQETQYF. CDR3 sequence (DNA): TGTGCCGCCTGGGGCCCGGGGTTACAAGAGACCCAGTACTTC.